This T cell receptor (beta chain) was sequenced for a study of cytomegalovirus exposure and HLA in healthy donors. Regarding this clone: What it binds is not known.

Overall study results and limits: No immune exposure information besides CMV serostatus was available.

The study ran its PCR with 60 Vbeta and 13 Jbeta primers. Measured with immunoSEQ multiplex PCR; TCRdb has only the in-frame clones, and not every one. The table shows 150,000 to 200,000 clones, with roughly 80% occurring only once. The CDR3 loop spans 17 amino acids. The V gene's germline CDR1 is SGHDT and CDR2 YYEEEE. Trimming stripped 1 base from V and 0 bases from J, with 14 bases between. The rearrangement links TRBV5-6 to TRBJ1-5, with no clear D. The source of this sequence is a man aged 25-45 years in good health and CMV-seropositive. The sample was PBMCs. This CDR3 is CASSLRTDLYSNQPQHF. The CDR3 DNA reads as TGTGCCAGCAGCTTGAGGACTGACCTTTATAGCAATCAGCCCCAGCATTTT. Looking up the rest from reference TRBV5-6 and TRBJ1-5 gives the full variable domain: DAGVTQSPTHLIKTRGQQVTLRCSPKSGHDTVSWYQQALGQGPQFIFQYYEEEERQRGNFPDRFSGHQFPNYSSELNVNALLLGDSALYLCASSLRTDLYSNQPQHFGDGTRLSIL.